This TCR beta chain was identified in a study of OX40 agonist ivuxolimab in advanced cancers. On the study more broadly: Patients in the trial were receiving intravenous ivuxolimab every 2 weeks, at doses of 0.01 to 10 mg/kg. Prior anti-PD-1, anti-PD-L1 or anti-CTLA-4 therapy did not bar entry, and less than 50% had some. Two patients with cutaneous melanoma and one with hepatocellular carcinoma, three in total, showed partial responses.

CDR1 SEHNR and CDR2 FQNEAQ come from the germline V gene (reference sequence). The V end was cut by 5 bases, the J end by 1 base, with 13 bases between. The CDR3 runs 15 residues. This clone was picked up one time. The assay was immunoSEQ multiplex PCR, and TCRdb's table has in-frame clones only and misses some. The sample has tens of thousands of clones; 75% to 90% are singletons. Sequenced material: CD4+ or CD8+ T cells sorted from blood, taken in a trial of the OX40 agonist ivuxolimab. The chain is built from TRBV7-9 and TRBJ2-3, with a possible D match to TRBD1 (6 bases). The origin of this receptor is an adult with an advanced solid tumor such as melanoma, head and neck, liver or kidney cancer. DNA of the CDR3: TGTGCCAGCAGCGTACAGGGTTTCGGCACAGATACGCAGTATTTT. Protein product: CASSVQGFGTDTQYF.